The source of this T cell receptor beta chain is a study of early T cells in non-severe SARS-CoV-2 infection (dated by TCRdb to the early 2020s). Looking at the study overall: Because TCR sequencing relied on bulk RNA taken from unsorted whole blood, pairing of alpha and beta chains was not possible.

Beyond this particular receptor, the publication reports: VDJdb matching was skewed toward anti-spike CD8 responses, so virus-specific expansions were likely underestimated and private and CD4 specificities were missed.

A case-control design nested within a healthcare worker cohort in London, UK, was used, with weekly nasopharyngeal swab PCR tests and blood sampling performed. Between 23 and 31 March 2020, the week of the UK lockdown, healthcare workers were enrolled and then followed up weekly for as long as 16 weeks. CDR1 and CDR2 are drawn from the germline V gene: ENHRY, SYGVKD. V lost 6 bases and J lost 4 bases, and the count of bases not matched to a germline gene is 2. The CDR3 runs 14 residues from the cysteine to the phenylalanine. The only DNA kept is the CDR3, 42 bases in frame from the first base. The receptor library was made with 5' RACE. Sequenced on a NextSeq 500. The TCR library protocol attached unique molecular identifiers to individual cDNA molecules to correct for sequencing error and PCR bias. TCR alpha and beta chains were both sequenced, and the abundances of alpha and beta sequences in each sample were closely correlated with each other. Regarding the original processing steps: V gene, J gene and CDR3 annotation of TCR sequences was performed with Decombinator V4. TCRs were defined as expanded if a significant change between any two time points was detected under a Poisson model with p below 0.0001. TCR abundances were normalised to the total number of TCRs sequenced in each sample and reported as counts per million. TRAV1-2 paired with TRAJ12, TRAJ20 or TRAJ33 defined MAIT TCRs, while TRAV10 paired with TRAJ18 defined iNKT TCRs. A search of VDJdb, accessed on 1 November 2021, was run for TCRs annotated to CMV, EBV and SARS-CoV-2, with TCRs annotated for multiple antigens excluded. Using fastp trimming at Q25 and MiXCR clonotype assembly, TCRdb reanalyzed the public sequencing data and kept in-frame beta chains. Every distinct CDR3 protein forms one entry, paired with its most common genes and DNA. It is TCRdb's table, rather than the study itself, that gives the V and J calls and clone size. In this sample the table shows 75,000 to 100,000 distinct CDR3 sequences, more than 13% of which occur a single time. The ten biggest clones cover around 9.9% of the sample.

For this clonotype: The specificity of this receptor is unknown. The record has no base qualities; no much larger clone is one base away.

The sequenced sample was whole blood. The chain is encoded by TRBV10-3 joined to TRBJ2-7, and 14 junction bases match TRBD2. This TCR came from an adult who was a healthcare worker with PCR-confirmed SARS-CoV-2 infection or an uninfected control (not recorded which). In nucleotides, the sequence is TGTGCCATCAGCGGGACTAGCGGGGGATACGAGCAGTACTTC. Its translation reads: CAISGTSGGYEQYF.